This is a list of T cell receptor beta chains from one sample in a study of blood T cell repertoires in COVID-19. Profiling relied on immunoSEQ multiplex PCR, and the TCRdb table lists in-frame clones only, not all of them. The sample holds 200,000 to 250,000 clones, 83% seen once. The source material was PBMCs or T cells enriched from blood (not recorded which). The receptor set was obtained from a woman aged 50 to 60 who had been exposed to COVID-19. CDR3s include the opening cysteine and the closing phenylalanine or tryptophan. D genes are given only for firm matches. Clone size is not always given. Where it is, it says once, few, many or a class for expanded clones.

D,J,V,size,DNA,CDR3
TRBD1,TRBJ2-7,TRBV3-1/TRBV3-2,.,TGTGCCAGCAGCCAAGATCAAACAGGGGGTCGCGAGCAGTACTTC,CASSQDQTGGREQYF
.,TRBJ2-5,TRBV20-1,.,TGCAGTGCTAGTAGACAGACTCAAGAGACCCAGTACTTC,CSASRQTQETQYF
TRBD2,TRBJ2-3,TRBV3-1/TRBV3-2,.,TGTGCCAGCAGCCCGCGGGGGCACAGAGGCGGGGGGCTCCCCACAGATACGCAGTATTTT,CASSPRGHRGGGLPTDTQYF
.,TRBJ1-5,TRBV10-3,.,TGTGCCATCAGTGAATCGGGGGGCCCGAATCAGCCCCAGCATTTT,CAISESGGPNQPQHF
.,TRBJ1-1,TRBV5-8,once,TGTGCCAGCAGCCGCGTCAGGGGAAGAACTGAAGCTTTCTTT,CASSRVRGRTEAFF
.,TRBJ2-7,TRBV29-1,.,TGCAGCGTTGGGCCAGGATTTAATTACGAGCAGTACTTC,CSVGPGFNYEQYF
.,TRBJ1-5,TRBV12-3/TRBV12-4,.,TGTGCCAGCAGTCAAAAAGGAGATCAGCCCCAGCATTTT,CASSQKGDQPQHF
TRBD1,TRBJ1-6,TRBV6-5,few,TGTGCCAGCATGGGCAGGGGGTTTTCACCCCTCCACTTT,CASMGRGFSPLHF
.,TRBJ2-3,TRBV10-2,.,TGCGCCAGCAGGACACCAAACACAGATACGCAGTATTTT,CASRTPNTDTQYF
TRBD1,TRBJ1-1,TRBV7-9,.,TGTGCCAGCAGCCCGGGACAGAGCGCTGAAGCTTTCTTT,CASSPGQSAEAFF
.,TRBJ1-2,TRBV9,.,TGTGCCAGCAGCCTCCGATCGGGGGAGAACTATGGCTACACCTTC,CASSLRSGENYGYTF
.,TRBJ1-4,TRBV7-3,.,TGTGCCAGCAGACAAACCTACAGGGATGGGGCCCCGGATAATGAAAAACTGTTTTTT,CASRQTYRDGAPDNEKLFF
.,TRBJ2-5,TRBV29-1,.,TGCAGCGTTCGAGGGCAGGTAGAGACCCAGTACTTC,CSVRGQVETQYF
TRBD1,TRBJ2-7,TRBV4-1,.,TGCGCCAGCAGCCAAATGGGACAGGGAGCCGGCGAGCAGTACTTC,CASSQMGQGAGEQYF
TRBD1,TRBJ1-5,TRBV6-5,.,TGTGCCAGCAGCGGGGGACAGGGGGCAGTTCAGCCCCAGCATTTT,CASSGGQGAVQPQHF
.,TRBJ1-1,TRBV30,.,TGTGCCTGGAAGTTCCGAAGAGGGACTGAAGCTTTCTTT,CAWKFRRGTEAFF
TRBD1,TRBJ1-5,TRBV19,few,TGTGCCAGTAGCGCACAGGGGAATCAGCCCCAGCATTTT,CASSAQGNQPQHF
TRBD1,TRBJ1-2,TRBV7-2,.,TGTGCCAGCAGCTTAGGGACAGGGGGCGCCTATGGCTACACCTTC,CASSLGTGGAYGYTF
TRBD1,TRBJ1-1,TRBV29-1,.,TGCAGCGTGGACAGGGACAACACTGAAGCTTTCTTT,CSVDRDNTEAFF
TRBD2,TRBJ2-5,TRBV7-2,.,TGTGCCAGCAGCTTAGACGCTAGCGGGAGGGAGACCCAGTACTTC,CASSLDASGRETQYF
.,TRBJ2-2,TRBV9,.,TGTGCCAGCAGCCAGGACTTGAACACCGGGGAGCTGTTTTTT,CASSQDLNTGELFF
TRBD2,TRBJ2-5,TRBV4-1,.,TGCGCCAGCAGCCAAGATTCCGGACTAGCGGCAGAGACCCAGTACTTC,CASSQDSGLAAETQYF
.,TRBJ1-4,TRBV5-4,.,TGTGCCAGCAGCTTGGGAGGGGAGGGGCTGACTAATGAAAAACTGTTTTTT,CASSLGGEGLTNEKLFF
.,TRBJ1-2,TRBV18,.,TGTGCCAGCTCACCGGAGGGGATTAACTATGGCTACACCTTC,CASSPEGINYGYTF
TRBD2,TRBJ2-3,TRBV6-2/TRBV6-3,.,TGTGCCAGCAGTTACCCTACGGGGGGGCTCGTAGATACGCAGTATTTT,CASSYPTGGLVDTQYF
.,TRBJ1-2,TRBV24-1,.,TGTGCCACCAGTGATTTAAGACAGGATTATGGCTACACCTTC,CATSDLRQDYGYTF
.,TRBJ1-1,TRBV4-3,.,TGCGCCAGCAGCCAAGGCGGGGGGCCGTACACTGAAGCTTTCTTT,CASSQGGGPYTEAFF
TRBD1,TRBJ1-1,TRBV27,.,TGTGCCAGCAGTCGGACAGGGTATATGAACACTGAAGCTTTCTTT,CASSRTGYMNTEAFF